Following are 31 T cell receptor beta chains from one sample sequenced in a study of T cells in Graves' hyperthyroidism and ophthalmopathy. The investigators amplified TCR beta CDR3 regions from RNA transcripts. In the first-round RT-PCR of the TCR CDR3, the HTBI primer set was used. TCRdb redid the calling of the multiplex PCR reads with MiXCR, one entry per CDR3 protein. This table holds hundreds of thousands of distinct CDR3 sequences, approximately 15% found once. Input material: blood. The origin of the receptors is a woman aged 45-65 years with Graves' ophthalmopathy.

This clonotype was picked up a small number of times. CDR3 in DNA: TGTGCCACCAGCAGAGATGCTAGCGGGAATCTCTACGAGCAGTACTTC. As protein: CATSRDASGNLYEQYF. J is TRBJ2-7 and V is TRBV15, with 9 positions matching TRBD2. Unmatched junction bases numbered 6, after V lost 0 bases and J lost 3 bases. The CDR3 has 16 residues. Germline V gives CDR1 LNHNV, CDR2 YYDKDF (reference sequence).

This clonotype was counted many times. This chain's CDR3 is CASSFLGLTYEQYF. In DNA form, the CDR3 reads TGTGCCAGCAGCTTTCTGGGGTTGACCTACGAGCAGTACTTC. The chain is built from TRBV7-9 and TRBJ2-7, with no clear D. The ends were cut back, 3 bases at V and 2 bases at J, with 11 bases in the middle. The CDR3 length is 14 residues. From germline, CDR1 is SEHNR and CDR2 FQNEAQ (reference sequence).

This clonotype was counted many times. The CDR3 sequence is CSARGEGLTDTQYF. The CDR3 DNA sequence: TGCAGTGCTAGAGGGGAGGGGCTCACAGATACGCAGTATTTT. The V and J genes are TRBV20-1 and TRBJ2-3, with TRBD2 matching 7 bases. The CDR3 has 14 amino acids. V lost 1 base to trimming and J lost 2 bases; unmatched junction nucleotides: 3. The germline V gene has CDR1 DFQATT and CDR2 SNEGSKA (reference sequence).

This clonotype showed up many times. The CDR3 nucleotides are TGTGCCACCAGCAGAGGGTCTGCAGGCCAAGCTTTCTTT. As protein: CATSRGSAGQAFF. The chain is built from TRBV15 and TRBJ1-1, with D uncertain. V was cut by 1 base and J by 9 bases, with 12 bases left in between. CDR3 size: 13 residues. Germline V gene lookup returns CDR1 LNHNV and CDR2 YYDKDF (reference sequence).

This clonotype was detected only a few times. The rearrangement joins TRBV6-1 to TRBJ2-1; TRBD1 agrees at 9 bases. Trimming removed 6 bases from V and 5 bases from J; junction bases left unmatched: 8. CDR3 size: 15 residues. Per germline, CDR1 MNHNS and CDR2 SASEGT. CDR3 sequence: CASRRAGTGHNEQFF. The CDR3 DNA is TGTGCCAGCAGGCGCGCCGGGACAGGGCACAATGAGCAGTTCTTC.

V gene TRBV20-1 combines with J gene TRBJ1-6, with 9 bases identical to TRBD1. From germline, CDR1 is DFQATT and CDR2 SNEGSKA (reference sequence). Trimming removed 0 bases from V and 10 bases from J; junction bases left unmatched: 13. There are 17 residues in the CDR3. Written as DNA, the CDR3 is TGCAGTGCTAGAGATCAAGCTTGGGACAGGGTCGGATCACCCCTCCACTTT. Protein: CSARDQAWDRVGSPLHF.

Ten or more counts support this clonotype. The V and J genes are TRBV6-1 and TRBJ2-1, with 8 bases identical to TRBD2. Trimming at V came to 5 bases and at J to 0 bases, leaving 9 bases not matched to a gene. Germline assignment: CDR1 MNHNS and CDR2 SASEGT. This CDR3 contains 17 residues. CDR3 protein: CASSYSAGGPSYNEQFF. The CDR3 region has the DNA TGTGCCAGCAGTTACTCCGCGGGAGGCCCCTCCTACAATGAGCAGTTCTTC.

The genes are TRBV20-1 and TRBJ2-1; no firm D call. This CDR3 region has 10 residues. V lost 5 bases to trimming and J lost 7 bases, with 6 bases between them. CDR1 is DFQATT, CDR2 SNEGSKA, per germline (reference sequence). CDR3: CSALWNEQFF. DNA of the CDR3: TGCAGTGCTCTTTGGAATGAGCAGTTCTTC.

Ten or more counts support this clonotype. V is TRBV11-2 and J is TRBJ2-5; D not certain. V gave up 7 bases and J gave up 5 bases, with 20 bases separating them. CDR3 length: 15 amino acids. Germline assignment: CDR1 SGHAT and CDR2 FQNNGV. CDR3 residues: CASNLGAFGLETQYF. In DNA form, the CDR3 reads TGTGCCAGCAACCTAGGTGCTTTTGGTTTGGAGACCCAGTACTTC.

This CDR3 reads CASSFGVHQPQHF. DNA of the CDR3: TGTGCCAGCAGTTTTGGGGTTCACCAGCCCCAGCATTTT. V and J are TRBV27 and TRBJ1-5; no clear D. Germline V gives CDR1 MNHEY, CDR2 SMNVEV (reference sequence). The V end was cut by 3 bases, the J end by 7 bases, with 10 bases between. The CDR3 contains 13 residues.

This clonotype was observed a handful of times. The chain carries TRBV19 and TRBJ1-5, with D possibly TRBD1 on 5 matching bases. Germline V gene data show CDR1 as LNHDA and CDR2 as SQIVND (reference sequence). The CDR3 covers 15 residues. Between the trimmed V and J ends, which lost 6 bases and 2 bases, there was a span of 14 bases. The CDR3 loop is CASRAGWGGNQPQHF. CDR3 sequence (DNA): TGTGCCAGTAGAGCGGGTTGGGGGGGCAATCAGCCCCAGCATTTT.

This clonotype was detected ten times or more. The junction departs from germline at one end; a sequencing error may be responsible. The chain combines TRBV7-2 with TRBJ2-7; 8 bases match TRBD1. The CDR3 has 12 amino acids. Germline V gives CDR1 SGHTA, CDR2 FQGNSA. CDR3 protein: CASSFSPGQAHF. The CDR3 nucleotides are TGTGCCAGCAGCTTCTCTCCGGGACAGGCTCACTTC.

This clonotype came up many times. The chain recombines TRBV7-9 with TRBJ1-2; D call uncertain. V lost 3 bases, J lost 2 bases, and 13 bases lay in between. The CDR3 runs 15 residues. Germline CDR1 is SEHNR and CDR2 is FQNEAQ (reference sequence). CDR3 in amino acids: CASSFESTANYGYTF. The CDR3 DNA follows: TGTGCCAGCAGCTTCGAATCAACGGCAAACTATGGCTACACCTTC.

The J gene is TRBJ2-5, the V gene TRBV20-1; D is perhaps TRBD2 (6 bases). Trimming pared 3 bases from V and 2 bases from J, leaving 10 bases between. The germline CDR1 and CDR2 sequences are DFQATT and SNEGSKA (reference sequence). CDR3 length: 13 residues. The CDR3 region is CSASRDWQETQYF. DNA of the CDR3: TGCAGTGCTAGCCGGGACTGGCAAGAGACCCAGTACTTC.

The chain couples TRBV7-3 to TRBJ2-1; either TRBD1 or TRBD2 may supply D (5 bases each). The CDR3 contains 15 residues. Deletions cut 2 bases from V and 5 bases from J, with 13 bases between. Germline V gene sequence: CDR1 SGHTA, CDR2 FQGTGA. The CDR3 DNA reads TGTGCCAGCAGCTTACGGGGACCCATTAACAATGAGCAGTTCTTC. This translates into CASSLRGPINNEQFF.

This clonotype came up a few times. The chain links TRBV27 to TRBJ2-2; D gene uncertain. Trimming shortened V by 7 bases and J by 1 base, and 19 bases separated the two germline ends. CDR1 and CDR2 from the germline V gene are MNHEY and SMNVEV (reference sequence). The CDR3 runs to 17 residues. DNA of the CDR3: TGTGCCAGCACCCCCTTGGAAAGGGCCAAGAACACCGGGGAGCTGTTTTTT. This sequence encodes CASTPLERAKNTGELFF.

About this clonotype itself: This may stem from a read error, because a much larger clone lies one nucleotide away. This chain links TRBV24-1 with TRBJ2-7; TRBD2 agrees at 10 bases. From germline, CDR1 is KGHDR and CDR2 SFDVKD. The J segment lost 2 bases and the V segment lost 5 bases, leaving 5 bases of the junction unmatched. The CDR3 is made up of 15 amino acids. The CDR3 spells CATSAPSGGTYEQYF. Here the CDR3 DNA reads TGTGCCACCAGTGCCCCTAGCGGGGGAACCTACGAGCAGTACTTC.

This clonotype was seen ten or more times. The rearrangement joins TRBV6-1 to TRBJ2-1; 7 bases fit TRBD1. The CDR3 is 13 amino acids. The junction had 8 bases not matched to a gene; V was cut back by 3 bases and J by 12 bases. Germline CDR1 MNHNS, CDR2 SASEGT. The CDR3 here is CASSEEQGRVQFF. CDR3 nucleotide sequence: TGTGCCAGCAGTGAGGAACAGGGGCGTGTGCAGTTCTTC.

The rearrangement joins TRBV29-1 to TRBJ1-3; tentative D call: TRBD1 (6 bases). Germline V CDR1 and CDR2: SQVTM, ANQGSEA. The CDR3 is made up of 14 amino acids. The V and J ends lost 6 bases and 0 bases respectively, with 12 bases between them. The CDR3 loop reads CSVSEGGSGNTIYF. Here the CDR3 DNA reads TGCAGCGTCTCAGAAGGGGGCTCTGGAAACACCATATATTTT.

The rearrangement joins TRBV5-1 to TRBJ1-3; no clear D gene. The CDR3 is 13 amino acids. V lost 0 bases and J 4 bases, leaving 5 bases between the germline ends. CDR1 is SGHRS and CDR2 is YFSETQ in the germline V gene. CDR3 DNA: TGCGCCAGCAGCTTGGTGCGAGGAAACACCATATATTTT. Translation gives CASSLVRGNTIYF.

In its sample, this clonotype was seen a few times. The chain's CDR3 is CAISEADSKNSPLHF. In DNA, the CDR3 is TGTGCCATCAGTGAGGCGGACAGTAAGAATTCACCCCTCCACTTT. This chain links TRBV10-3 with TRBJ1-6; TRBD1 is a possible D gene (6 bases). Germline CDR1 and CDR2: ENHRY and SYGVKD. The length of the CDR3 is 15 residues. V gave up 2 bases and J gave up 7 bases, with 12 bases separating them.

This chain joins TRBV20-1 and TRBJ2-3; 8 bases agree with TRBD2. The ends lost 6 bases at V and 1 base at J; junction bases unmatched: 6. The CDR3 is 14 residues long. Per the germline V gene, CDR1 is DFQATT and CDR2 is SNEGSKA (reference sequence). The CDR3 nucleotides are TGCAGTGCCTCTACGACTAGCGGCACAGATACGCAGTATTTT. Protein: CSASTTSGTDTQYF.

This clonotype is a singleton in its sample. Given a much more abundant clone one base away, this may be a read error. This sequence joins TRBV6-1 and TRBJ2-7; 11 bases agree with TRBD2. Germline CDR1 reads MNHNS; CDR2 reads SASEGT. The V segment lost 6 bases and the J segment 2 bases; nucleotides outside the gene matches: 6. There are 15 residues in the CDR3. The CDR3 nucleotides are TGTGCCAGCAGCGGGACTAGCGGAACTACCTACGAGCAGTACTTC. This codes for CASSGTSGTTYEQYF.

This clonotype was seen at least ten times. The chain has TRBV7-2 and TRBJ1-2; D remains unclear. This CDR3 is built from 14 residues. The V end was cut by 1 base, the J end by 7 bases, with 13 bases between. Germline loops: CDR1 SGHTA, CDR2 FQGNSA. The CDR3 loop is CASSLVQVLGGYTF. The CDR3 DNA is TGTGCCAGCAGCTTAGTTCAGGTTCTCGGTGGCTACACCTTC.

This clonotype was observed a handful of times. The chain carries TRBV6-2 or TRBV6-3 and TRBJ1-4, with 8 nucleotides matching TRBD1. V was pared by 6 bases and J by 1 base, with 4 bases of the junction left unmatched. CDR3 length equals 15 residues. Germline CDR1 MNHEY, CDR2 SVGEGT. Here the CDR3 reads CASSAGTGTNEKLFF. The CDR3 DNA is TGTGCCAGCAGCGCCGGGACAGGAACTAATGAAAAACTGTTTTTT.

V and J are TRBV19 and TRBJ1-1, with D perhaps TRBD1 (6 bases). The CDR3 runs to 14 residues. Germline V gives CDR1 LNHDA, CDR2 SQIVND (reference sequence). Trimming left V 7 bases short and J 1 base short, with 13 bases between. CDR3 sequence reads: CASKWGLSNTEAFF. The CDR3 DNA reads TGTGCCAGTAAATGGGGGCTATCGAACACTGAAGCTTTCTTT.

This clonotype occurred many times. The rearrangement uses TRBV6-2 or TRBV6-3 and TRBJ1-1; 7 bases are shared with TRBD1. The CDR3 has 15 amino acids. Germline CDR1 is MNHEY and CDR2 is SVGEGT. The V gene end was trimmed by 2 bases and the J gene end by 1 base; junction bases not matched to a gene: 4. CDR3 DNA: TGTGCCAGCAGTTACGAGGGGGCTGGGAACACTGAAGCTTTCTTT. As protein: CASSYEGAGNTEAFF.

This clonotype was detected ten times or more. This sequence joins TRBV7-2 and TRBJ2-7; 7 nucleotides line up with TRBD2. Losses at the gene ends were 3 bases for V and 1 base for J; bases not matched to a gene: 9. The CDR3 has 16 amino acids. CDR1 and CDR2 (germline): SGHTA, FQGNSA. This chain's CDR3 is CASSLAGTIRSYEQYF. CDR3 DNA sequence: TGTGCCAGCAGCTTGGCCGGGACTATACGTTCCTACGAGCAGTACTTC. Full variable domain (rest looked up from reference TRBV7-2 and TRBJ2-7): GAGVSQSPSNKVTEKGKDVELRCDPISGHTALYWYRQSLGQGLEFLIYFQGNSAPDKSGLPSDRFSAERTGGSVSTLTIQRTQQEDSAVYLCASSLAGTIRSYEQYFGPGTRLTVT.

The genes are TRBV9 and TRBJ1-1; D not certain. Germline assignment: CDR1 SGDLS and CDR2 YYNGEE. The V gene lost 4 bases and the J gene lost 1 base, with 17 bases spanning the gap. This CDR3 region has 16 residues. In DNA form, the CDR3 reads TGTGCCAGCAGCCCCCCCCGGGAAGGTGGGAACACTGAAGCTTTCTTT. As protein: CASSPPREGGNTEAFF.

This clonotype appeared many times. The CDR3 is CASSLSPGGFVQGSYGYTF. CDR3 bases: TGCGCCAGCAGCTTGTCGCCCGGTGGGTTTGTGCAGGGGAGCTATGGCTACACCTTC. The chain uses TRBV5-1 and TRBJ1-2; possible D gene TRBD1, 6 bases. V lost 1 base to trimming and J lost 4 bases, with 26 bases between them. Per germline, CDR1 SGHRS and CDR2 YFSETQ. The CDR3 covers 19 residues.

This clonotype was seen repeatedly, ten times or more. This sequence joins TRBV28 and TRBJ2-1; D unresolved. CDR1 is MDHEN and CDR2 is SYDVKM in the germline V gene. With 6 bases removed from V and 4 bases from J, the gap between germline ends came to 16 bases. This CDR3 is built from 15 residues. The CDR3 protein is CASSSNRELYNEQFF. CDR3 coding DNA: TGTGCCAGCAGCTCTAATAGGGAACTATACAATGAGCAGTTCTTC. The full variable domain, rest sourced from reference TRBV28 and TRBJ2-1, is DVKVTQSSRYLVKRTGEKVFLECVQDMDHENMFWYRQDPGLGLRLIYFSYDVKMKEKGDIPEGYSVSREKKERFSLILESASTNQTSMYLCASSSNRELYNEQFFGPGTRLTVL.